The 25 T cell receptor beta chains below come from one sample, sequenced in a study of T-cell reconstitution after alpha-beta-depleted transplantation in children. Unique molecular identifiers featured in how the TCRbeta library was prepared. TCRdb fed the PCR reads into MiXCR, producing one record per CDR3 protein. The data hold around 500,000 distinct CDR3 sequences, with roughly 24% observed a single time. The sample was PBMCs, mostly from graft donor cells, taken 360 days after TCRalphabeta/CD19-depleted stem cell transplant. The receptors derive from a boy younger than two who had a stem cell transplant for acute myeloid leukemia, so the T cells may come from the graft donor.

The chain combines TRBV12-3 or TRBV12-4 with TRBJ2-1, with unresolved D. V was trimmed by 5 bases and J by 10 bases, leaving 15 bases between them. This CDR3 spans 13 amino acids. CDR3 amino acids: CASSKTEQGEQFF. The CDR3 DNA reads TGTGCCAGCAGTAAGACCGAACAAGGGGAGCAGTTCTTC.

This clonotype was picked up a small number of times. This chain links TRBV15 with TRBJ2-1; 10 nucleotides align to TRBD2. This CDR3 is 16 amino acids long. The germline V gene has CDR1 LNHNV and CDR2 YYDKDF (reference sequence). Trimming cost V 2 bases and J 4 bases; bases outside gene matches: 5. The CDR3 protein is CATSRPAGGTYNEQFF. The CDR3 DNA sequence: TGTGCCACCAGCAGACCAGCGGGGGGGACTTACAATGAGCAGTTCTTC.

The chain carries TRBV3-1 and TRBJ2-3, with 7 bases fitting TRBD2. The V gene's germline CDR1 is LGHDT and CDR2 YNNKEL (reference sequence). The trim removed 6 bases at V and 3 bases at J, leaving 6 bases unmatched. CDR3 length: 14 residues. CDR3 coding DNA: TGTGCCAGCAGTCCCGCGGGACTAACAGATACGCAGTATTTT. This gives the protein CASSPAGLTDTQYF.

The rearrangement joins TRBV6-1 to TRBJ1-2; D is perhaps TRBD1 (5 bases). This CDR3 contains 13 residues. The V end was cut by 6 bases, the J end by 4 bases, with 12 bases between. CDR1 is MNHNS, CDR2 SASEGT, per germline. DNA of the CDR3: TGTGCCAGCAGGTCGGGACGGAGCTATGGCTACACCTTC. Protein: CASRSGRSYGYTF.

The rearrangement uses TRBV6-1 and TRBJ2-2; D is possibly TRBD1 (6 bases). Germline CDR1 and CDR2: MNHNS and SASEGT. The germline V and J ends were trimmed by 5 bases and 5 bases, with 12 bases remaining between them. This CDR3 comprises 14 residues. CDR3 region: CASSPSQGTGELFF. CDR3 nucleotides: TGTGCCAGCAGTCCGAGCCAGGGGACCGGGGAGCTGTTTTTT.

This clonotype was observed many times. The rearrangement uses TRBV15 and TRBJ2-1, with TRBD2 matching over 9 bases. The CDR3 spans 15 residues. Germline trimming cut 0 bases from V and 8 bases from J; bases unmatched to any gene: 5. Germline values: CDR1 LNHNV, CDR2 YYDKDF (reference sequence). CDR3 in DNA: TGTGCCACCAGCAGAGATAGGCGCGGGGGGGATGAGCAGTTCTTC. It translates to CATSRDRRGGDEQFF.

This clonotype was detected ten times or more. The V call is TRBV29-1, the J call TRBJ2-2; D remains ambiguous. V was clipped by 3 bases and J by 3 bases, with 8 bases between them. The CDR3 has 13 amino acids. Germline CDR1 is SQVTM and CDR2 is ANQGSEA. CDR3 coding DNA: TGCAGCGTTGACTCTAGGGACACCGGGGAGCTGTTTTTT. Its translation: CSVDSRDTGELFF.

CDR3 residues: CASSLVRTNNEQFF. As DNA, the CDR3 is TGTGCCAGCAGCTTAGTGCGGACAAACAATGAGCAGTTCTTC. This chain links TRBV7-3 with TRBJ2-1, with D perhaps TRBD1 (5 bases). The V gene lost 2 bases and the J gene lost 5 bases, with 10 bases spanning the gap. The CDR3 length is 14 residues. Per the germline V gene, CDR1 is SGHTA and CDR2 is FQGTGA.

This clonotype was detected many times. The chain has TRBV7-9 and TRBJ2-7, with a weak D call TRBD2 (5 bases). CDR1 SEHNR and CDR2 FQNEAQ come from the germline V gene (reference sequence). The germline V and J ends were trimmed by 0 bases and 6 bases, with 9 bases remaining between them. The CDR3 contains 13 residues. The CDR3 spells CASSLAVAGEQYF. As DNA, the CDR3 is TGTGCCAGCAGCTTAGCGGTCGCGGGCGAGCAGTACTTC.

Concerning this clonotype itself: The junction departs from the called germline gene at one end, perhaps through a read error. The chain carries TRBV12-3 or TRBV12-4 and TRBJ2-3; D might be TRBD1 or TRBD2, each matching 7 bases. The CDR3 spans 12 residues. The CDR3 DNA sequence: TGTGCCAGCAGTGGGGGGAGGGGGCGTTTGGATTTT. Translating it yields CASSGGRGRLDF.

In this sample, this clonotype turned up many times. J is TRBJ2-2 and V is TRBV29-1, with 10 bases that match TRBD2. V was clipped by 0 bases and J by 2 bases; unmatched bases: 3. Germline CDR1 is SQVTM and CDR2 is ANQGSEA. The CDR3 consists of 16 residues. The CDR3 bases are TGCAGCGTTGAAGATCTAGCGGGGGATAACACCGGGGAGCTGTTTTTT. Amino acid sequence: CSVEDLAGDNTGELFF.

The rearrangement links TRBV6-2 or TRBV6-3 to TRBJ2-7; 10 bases fit TRBD1. The CDR3 is made up of 15 amino acids. Germline V lookup: CDR1 MNHEY, CDR2 SVGEGT. After removal of 3 bases from V and 3 bases from J, the junction contained 5 bases not matched to a gene. CDR3 in DNA: TGTGCCAGCAGTTATGGGGACAGGGGAATCTACGAGCAGTACTTC. As protein: CASSYGDRGIYEQYF.

The V gene is TRBV27, the J gene TRBJ1-2, with D unclear. Trimming shortened V by 5 bases and J by 4 bases, and 11 bases separated the two germline ends. This CDR3 comprises 13 residues. Germline CDR1 reads MNHEY; CDR2 reads SMNVEV (reference sequence). CDR3 nucleotides: TGTGCCAGCAGTCCCGGGGAGGGCTATGGCTACACCTTC. It encodes CASSPGEGYGYTF.

This clonotype was seen only a few times. This chain links TRBV20-1 with TRBJ2-1, with 12 positions matching TRBD2. The V and J ends lost 5 bases and 5 bases, in that order; junction bases with no gene match: 1. The CDR3 is 13 amino acids. The germline CDR1 and CDR2 sequences are DFQATT and SNEGSKA (reference sequence). In DNA, the CDR3 is TGCAGTGCTCTAGCGGGGGGGGACAATGAGCAGTTCTTC. This codes for CSALAGGDNEQFF.

The gene calls are TRBV12-3 or TRBV12-4 and TRBJ2-3, with 8 bases aligning to TRBD2. The CDR3 has 16 residues. J lost 1 base, V lost 6 bases, and 9 bases had no gene match. CDR3 bases: TGTGCCAGCAGCTTCCTCCTTAGCGGGGGCACAGATACGCAGTATTTT. Translating it yields CASSFLLSGGTDTQYF.

This chain links TRBV6-5 with TRBJ1-2; no definite D call. CDR1 and CDR2 (germline): MNHEY, SVGAGI. Trimming stripped 6 bases from V and 0 bases from J, with 5 bases between. The length of the CDR3 is 12 residues. CDR3: CASRESNYGYTF. In DNA, the CDR3 is TGTGCCAGCAGGGAGTCTAACTATGGCTACACCTTC.

This chain links TRBV5-1 with TRBJ2-1, with D maybe TRBD1 (6 bases). The CDR3 has 14 amino acids. Germline V lookup: CDR1 SGHRS, CDR2 YFSETQ. Between the trimmed V and J ends, which lost 3 bases and 5 bases, there was a span of 12 bases. CDR3 DNA: TGCGCCAGCAGCTCGAAGACAGGCAACAATGAGCAGTTCTTC. This codes for CASSSKTGNNEQFF.

This clonotype was found a few times. This chain connects TRBV25-1 to TRBJ1-4; 9 nucleotides agree with TRBD1. J was trimmed by 11 bases and V by 4 bases; bases with no gene match: 5. CDR1 and CDR2 (germline): MGHDK, SYGVNS. The CDR3 consists of 13 residues. The CDR3 protein is CASSVGTGRKLFF. CDR3 DNA: TGTGCCAGCAGTGTCGGGACAGGGAGGAAACTGTTTTTT.

This clonotype showed up many times. This chain links TRBV6-5 with TRBJ2-2; tentative D call: TRBD1 (5 bases). The germline CDR1 and CDR2 sequences are MNHEY and SVGAGI. This CDR3 has 15 amino acids. The V gene lost 0 bases and the J gene lost 3 bases, with 8 bases spanning the gap. DNA of the CDR3: TGTGCCAGCAGTTACTCCCGCAGGGACACCGGGGAGCTGTTTTTT. Translation: CASSYSRRDTGELFF.

This clonotype has a count of ten or more. The J gene is TRBJ2-3, the V gene TRBV3-1; 9 nucleotides align to TRBD2. This CDR3 is 16 amino acids long. CDR1 and CDR2 from the germline V gene are LGHDT and YNNKEL (reference sequence). V lost 0 bases and J lost 8; bases outside the gene matches: 9. The CDR3 nucleotides are TGTGCCAGCAGCCAAGAAGTTGCGGGGGGGCATGCTACGCAGTATTTT. It is translated as CASSQEVAGGHATQYF.

V is TRBV29-1 and J is TRBJ2-3; a weak D match, TRBD1 (5 bases). Germline values: CDR1 SQVTM, CDR2 ANQGSEA. The CDR3 consists of 13 residues. V dropped 6 bases and J dropped 2 bases, with 12 bases sitting between them. CDR3 in DNA: TGCAGCGTCGCCCTGGGGCTCACAGATACGCAGTATTTT. Protein sequence: CSVALGLTDTQYF.

V usage is TRBV20-1 and J usage is TRBJ2-1; possible D gene TRBD2, 7 bases. V lost 6 bases to trimming and J lost 14 bases, with 20 bases between them. Per germline, CDR1 DFQATT and CDR2 SNEGSKA (reference sequence). CDR3 length equals 12 residues. DNA for the CDR3: TGCAGTGCCCGACTCAACGGGGGGCTGGAGTTCTTC. Amino acids: CSARLNGGLEFF.

Only a few counts were recorded for this clonotype. This sequence joins TRBV7-3 and TRBJ1-1; D unresolved. Trimming took off 2 bases at V and 4 bases at J, with 14 bases between the two ends. From germline, CDR1 is SGHTA and CDR2 FQGTGA. The CDR3 has 15 residues. The CDR3 DNA is TGTGCCAGCAGCTTAGCTTCGGGAGGTCTCACTGAAGCTTTCTTT. Translating gives CASSLASGGLTEAFF.

CDR3 sequence reads: CASSDLGHSSNTGELFF. The CDR3, as DNA: TGTGCCAGCAGTGATCTGGGCCACAGTTCGAACACCGGGGAGCTGTTTTTT. The chain is built from TRBV25-1 and TRBJ2-2; D is uncertain. The V end was cut by 3 bases, the J end by 0 bases, with 14 bases between. Germline-derived CDR1 and CDR2 are MGHDK and SYGVNS. The CDR3 contains 17 residues.

This clonotype was seen a handful of times. This chain connects TRBV12-3 or TRBV12-4 to TRBJ1-1; D ambiguous. V lost 2 bases and J 4 bases, leaving 8 bases between the germline ends. The CDR3 sequence is 13 residues long. In nucleotides, the CDR3 is TGTGCCAGCAGTTTACAGGTGGCCACTGAAGCTTTCTTT. Amino acid sequence: CASSLQVATEAFF.